This entry features one T cell receptor (beta chain) sequence. The antigen remains undetermined. Multiplex touch-down PCR with TRB-A/B primers amplified rearranged V-D-J TRB sequences. Each CDR3 protein is one row after TCRdb ran MiXCR on the multiplex PCR reads. This repertoire shows about 17,000 distinct CDR3 sequences, 45% to 55% found once; its top ten account for about 10%. CDR3 length equals 16 residues. From germline, CDR1 is LNHDA and CDR2 SQIVND (reference sequence). Deletions cut 1 base from V and 9 bases from J, with 19 bases between. The data derive from a study of T cell repertoires in aging, cancer and after chemotherapy. For the study at large: Six age groups, ranging from 30 or younger to 70 or older, included the donors. Repeat sampling of healthy donors over several months to years showed clear clonal overlap.

Points from the study as a whole: In each cancer cohort, median generation probability increased across chemotherapy, suggesting thymic output rebounded. Immunological memory after chemotherapy cannot be judged from the repertoire data.

Peripheral blood genomic DNA, not sorted cells or RNA, was the template. Source material: blood. The J gene is TRBJ2-1, the V gene TRBV19, with D hard to call. The sequence was obtained from a human donor in good health. The CDR3 bases are TGTGCCAGTAGTATAGGAGCGACTTTACCCCTTGTTGAGCAGTTCTTC. As protein: CASSIGATLPLVEQFF.